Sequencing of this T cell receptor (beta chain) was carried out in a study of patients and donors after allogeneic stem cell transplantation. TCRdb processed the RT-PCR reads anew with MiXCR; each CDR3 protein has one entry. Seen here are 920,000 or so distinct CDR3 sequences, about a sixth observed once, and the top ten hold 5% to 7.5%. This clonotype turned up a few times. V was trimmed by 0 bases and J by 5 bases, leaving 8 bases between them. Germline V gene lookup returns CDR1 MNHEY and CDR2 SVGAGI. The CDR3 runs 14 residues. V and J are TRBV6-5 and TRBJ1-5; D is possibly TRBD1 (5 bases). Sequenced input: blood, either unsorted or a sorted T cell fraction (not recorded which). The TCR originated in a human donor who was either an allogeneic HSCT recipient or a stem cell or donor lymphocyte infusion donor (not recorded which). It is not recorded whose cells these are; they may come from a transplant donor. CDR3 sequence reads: CASSYSGGYQPQHF. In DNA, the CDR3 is TGTGCCAGCAGTTACTCGGGGGGGTATCAGCCCCAGCATTTT.